This entry concerns a single T cell receptor beta chain. It lacks a known antigen. One base away there is no much larger clone; base qualities are not given. Donors were healthy HIV-negative adults with no recently reported acute infections or vaccinations. Every donor was a Caucasian adult residing in Nashville, Tennessee, USA. CD4+ T cells were enriched through magnetic negative selection, after which naive cells were positively selected on CD45RA and the remaining negative fraction served as the memory subset. Blood was collected by leukapheresis, and PBMCs were isolated by Ficoll-Histopaque density gradient centrifugation and then cryopreserved in liquid nitrogen vapor phase. Analytical flow cytometry was used to check the purity and quantity of each magnetically sorted T cell population. Genomic DNA was isolated from every sorted fraction and measured by UV absorbance on a Nanodrop 2000c. Via the germline V gene, CDR1 is SGHAT and CDR2 FQNNGV. Counted from cysteine to phenylalanine, this CDR3 has 14 amino acids. Only the CDR3 DNA stays, 42 bases, in frame from base 1. The V and J ends are trimmed by 5 bases and 8 bases, leaving 15 bases between them.

This sample is part of a study of shared clonotypes between healthy human individuals (dated by TCRdb to the early 2020s). The study in broad terms: The cohort comprised two women and a few men aged 18 to 49 years. Leukapheresis yielded between about 0.8 and 9.5 billion PBMCs per donor. For each donor, CD4 naive and CD4 memory were each run on three plates, CD8 naive on two plates, and CD8 memory on one plate. Libraries were prepared and TCR repertoires were sequenced by different laboratories using diverse techniques, in order to increase sequencing depth and limit assay-specific biases. To estimate repertoire size and how much clonotype sharing occurs between individuals, the study deeply sequenced the blood TCR repertoires of roughly 5 healthy adults.

Using the deep immunoSEQ assay, multiplex PCR amplified TCR CDR3 regions from genomic DNA. For each cell subset, the extracted genomic DNA was distributed evenly across all wells of several immunoSEQ 96-well plates, and each plate served as one replicate. For sorted subsets, approximately 190 ng genomic DNA, equal to 30,000 or so T cell genomes, was loaded into each replicate PCR. The purified libraries were quantified using a Qubit 3.0 fluorometer, sized with a Bioanalyzer 2100, and then quantified again using the KAPA Library Quantification kit. A separate single-read 150-cycle Illumina NextSeq 550 flow cell was used to sequence each immunoSEQ 96-well plate. Turning to the authors' computational methods: Because the immunoSEQ output included only junctional sequences and no quality scores, the filtering could not be the same as the filtering used for full-length reads. Sequences were annotated with PyIR, a Python wrapper for IgBLAST v1.9, using IMGT germline references to assign V/J genes and CDR3. Reads with weak V/J assignments (E-value above 1e-6), missing CDR3, stop codons, out-of-frame junctions, or ambiguous translated residues were removed. V3J clonotypes were defined by identical inferred V gene, J gene, and CDR3 amino acid sequence. The percentage overlap between two repertoires was calculated by dividing the number of shared unique clonotypes by the size of the smaller repertoire. RTK rarefaction, the Chao1 estimator, and Recon v2.1 estimates of unobserved clonotypes were used to assess repertoire richness. Generation probabilities were computed with OLGA for all TCRbeta clonotypes obtained by the gDNA method from several donors. TCRdb re-hosts the immuneACCESS table, in-frame sequences only. Its copies lack some clones; in the studies checked, an unresolved V gene accounts for under half of them, and the cause for the rest is not known. V, J and clone size were drawn from that table, and D and trimming were deduced from the DNA. The sample yields roughly 1 million clones; around 74% were counted once. 1.4% to 1.5% of the sample belongs to the ten largest clones.

Findings and caveats that apply to the study as a whole: The genetic and exposure-history diversity represented was limited by the small number of donors. Only blood was sampled, and tissue TCR repertoires likely differ from those in blood. Higher generation probabilities were observed for clonotypes shared by all four sorted-subset donors than for non-shared clonotypes. Based on pairwise subsampling, the degree of clonotype sharing among donors was expected to be affected by sequencing depth. Incomplete sequencing was indicated by rarefaction of sorted-subset datasets, despite the large sequencing depth. Sharing across several donors was observed for approximately 5% of naive CD4, 3.5% of naive CD8, roughly 2.3% of memory CD4, and roughly 0.4% of memory CD8 clonotypes. Naive subsets generally had larger estimated clonotype richness than memory subsets.

The receptor chain draws on TRBV11-2 and TRBJ1-4, with the D gene not confidently named. The receptor was derived from a man between 18 and 35 years old in good health. The sample taken for sequencing was memory CD4+ T cells sorted from blood. In light of the paper, this sample's cell subset or site label describes: CD45RA-negative fraction. At the DNA level, the sequence is TGTGCCAGCAGCCTCCCCGGAACGGGAGAAAAACTGTTTTTT. This codes for CASSLPGTGEKLFF.